Listed here are 30 T cell receptor beta chains from one sample, sequenced in a study of blood T cells in healthy people across ages. The second PCR ran about 6 to 12 cycles with a sample-barcoded 5' primer and J-beta primers. TCRdb reanalysed the 5' RACE reads using MiXCR and keeps one entry per CDR3 protein. The data contain about 1 million distinct CDR3 sequences, 40% to 45% of them singletons. Source material: blood. All receptors derive from a woman aged 55-75 years in good health.

This clonotype was counted a few times. V and J are TRBV11-2 and TRBJ2-5, with a tentative D call TRBD2 (6 bases). The end of the DNA fits TRBJ2-7 better, so the J call may be wrong. Germline V gene sequence: CDR1 SGHAT, CDR2 FQNNGV. The CDR3 has 13 amino acids. The CDR3 DNA reads as TGTGCCAGCAGCCCGTCGGGGGTGCGCGAGCAGTACTTC. Protein product: CASSPSGVREQYF.

CDR3 sequence reads: CASSFGLLSDRGAKNIQYF. CDR3 in DNA: TGTGCCAGCAGCTTTGGGCTTTTGAGCGACAGGGGGGCCAAAAACATTCAGTACTTC. The chain recombines TRBV5-6 with TRBJ2-7, with TRBD1 identical over 9 bases. The better agreement between TRBJ2-4 and the DNA end casts doubt on the J call. CDR3 length equals 19 residues. The germline V gene encodes CDR1 SGHDT and CDR2 YYEEEE.

This chain connects TRBV12-5 to TRBJ2-1; 8 nucleotides match TRBD1. V dropped 6 bases and J dropped 0; count of bases not matched to a gene: 4. This CDR3 has 15 amino acids. CDR1 is LGHNT and CDR2 is FRNRAP in the germline V gene. The CDR3 DNA follows: TGTGCTAGTGGCCAGGGACAGGCCTCCTACAATGAGCAGTTCTTC. Its translation: CASGQGQASYNEQFF.

The V call is TRBV7-8, the J call TRBJ1-1, with TRBD1 matching over 7 bases. The V segment lost 9 bases and the J segment 1 base; nucleotides outside the gene matches: 8. Germline V gene lookup returns CDR1 SGHVS and CDR2 FQNEAQ. The CDR3 totals 14 residues. CDR3 nucleotide sequence: TGTGCCAGTAGACCTGGACAGGCGAACACTGAAGCTTTCTTT. Translated, it gives CASRPGQANTEAFF.

The chain carries TRBV12-3 or TRBV12-4 and TRBJ1-1; D is uncertain. This CDR3 region has 15 residues. The germline V and J ends were trimmed by 5 bases and 1 base, with 14 bases remaining between them. In nucleotides, the CDR3 is TGTGCCAGCAGTCCTAGTCAGGTTAAGAACACTGAAGCTTTCTTT. It specifies CASSPSQVKNTEAFF.

The chain is built from TRBV5-6 and TRBJ1-5, with D perhaps TRBD1 (5 bases). Germline V CDR1 and CDR2: SGHDT, YYEEEE. This CDR3 has 16 residues. Trimming took 4 bases from V and 0 from J, leaving 14 bases between them. This CDR3 reads CASSTRGRFSNQPQHF. The CDR3 nucleotides read TGTGCCAGCAGCACACGGGGACGGTTTAGCAATCAGCCCCAGCATTTT.

This clonotype was seen a handful of times. The J gene is TRBJ2-7, the V gene TRBV11-1, with 7 bases matching TRBD1. V shed 5 bases, J shed 5 bases, and the junction held 9 bases outside the gene matches. The CDR3 length is 14 residues. Per the germline V gene, CDR1 is SGHAT and CDR2 is FQDESV (reference sequence). CDR3 sequence: CASSLDRVGHEQYF. The DNA of the CDR3 is TGTGCCAGCAGCCTAGACAGGGTGGGCCACGAGCAGTACTTC.

This clonotype was seen once. CDR3 bases: TGTGCCACCATACAAGGGACTAGCGGATCAGATACGCAGTATTTT. Translated, it gives CATIQGTSGSDTQYF. The chain joins TRBV15 to TRBJ2-3; 11 nucleotides agree with TRBD2. In germline, CDR1 is LNHNV, CDR2 YYDKDF (reference sequence). The CDR3 covers 15 residues. V dropped 7 bases and J dropped 4; count of bases not matched to a gene: 7.

This clonotype was counted ten times or more. This chain links TRBV7-6 with TRBJ2-7, with no clear D. The V and J ends lost 1 base and 1 base respectively, with 11 bases between them. Germline V gene data show CDR1 as SGHVS and CDR2 as FNYEAQ. The CDR3 is 15 residues long. CDR3 sequence: CASSLEGSFSYEQYF. As DNA, the CDR3 is TGTGCCAGCAGCTTAGAGGGCAGCTTTTCCTACGAGCAGTACTTC.

The table lists this clonotype with a few counts. Written as DNA, the CDR3 is TGTGCCAGCAGCTCCTCAACGGTAGTATGGTCACCCCTCCACTTT. Translated, it gives CASSSSTVVWSPLHF. The J gene is TRBJ1-6, the V gene TRBV7-9; unclear D gene. CDR3 size: 15 residues. From germline, CDR1 is SEHNR and CDR2 FQNEAQ (reference sequence). Between the trimmed V and J ends, which lost 4 bases and 10 bases, there was a span of 17 bases.

Concerning this clonotype itself: The junction and the germline gene differ at one end; a read error may be behind it. The genes are TRBV28 and TRBJ2-1; D is perhaps TRBD1 (6 bases). CDR1 and CDR2 (germline): MDHEN, SYDVKM. The CDR3 loop spans 15 amino acids. CDR3 sequence reads: CASGLGPGEYNEQFF. CDR3 sequence (DNA): TGTGCCAGCGGTTTGGGCCCAGGGGAGTACAATGAGCAGTTCTTC.

The chain joins TRBV9 to TRBJ2-5, with a weak D call TRBD2 (5 bases). Germline CDR1 and CDR2: SGDLS and YYNGEE. Trimming left V 4 bases short and J 11 bases short, with 27 bases between. This CDR3 region has 16 residues. CDR3 loop: CASSRGRGLNYNEQYF. CDR3 DNA sequence: TGTGCCAGCAGCAGAGGGCGAGGTCTAAACTACAATGAGCAGTACTTC.

The chain recombines TRBV20-1 with TRBJ1-2; no clear D gene. V was trimmed by 0 bases and J by 0 bases, leaving 14 bases between them. This CDR3 is 16 amino acids long. Germline CDR1 reads DFQATT; CDR2 reads SNEGSKA (reference sequence). The chain's CDR3 is CSARDRAAGSNYGYTF. CDR3 in DNA: TGCAGTGCTAGAGATCGGGCGGCTGGCTCTAACTATGGCTACACCTTC.

The rearrangement links TRBV4-2 to TRBJ1-2, with D uncertain. This CDR3 has 15 residues. V lost 0 bases, J lost 0 bases, and 8 bases lay in between. Germline V CDR1 and CDR2: LGHNA, YNFKEQ. The CDR3 DNA reads TGTGCCAGCAGCCAAGAGGCTAGGGCTAACTATGGCTACACCTTC. Translation gives CASSQEARANYGYTF.

Many counts were recorded for this clonotype. The chain couples TRBV20-1 to TRBJ2-7; perhaps TRBD1 as D (6 bases). This CDR3 contains 17 residues. The V and J ends lost 3 bases and 5 bases respectively, with 26 bases between them. In germline, CDR1 is DFQATT, CDR2 SNEGSKA (reference sequence). The CDR3 DNA reads as TGCAGTGCTAGCCCCCTGGGGGCGTACTGGAGCCCCCACGAGCAGTACTTC. As protein: CSASPLGAYWSPHEQYF.

This clonotype was detected a few times. This chain joins TRBV12-3 or TRBV12-4 and TRBJ2-1; 9 bases are a match to TRBD1. V shed 5 bases, J shed 7 bases, and the junction held 12 bases outside the gene matches. There are 16 residues in the CDR3. The CDR3 loop reads CASSPRVGQGLNEQFF. The CDR3 DNA is TGTGCCAGCAGTCCTCGCGTGGGACAGGGTCTGAATGAGCAGTTCTTC.

The V call is TRBV20-1, the J call TRBJ2-7, with 12 nucleotides matching TRBD2. V lost 0 bases and J lost 2; bases outside the gene matches: 8. This CDR3 contains 17 residues. CDR1 and CDR2 from the germline V gene are DFQATT and SNEGSKA (reference sequence). CDR3 bases: TGCAGTGCTAGAGATCCTAGCGGGGGGGCCGGGCCCTACGAGCAGTACTTC. Protein: CSARDPSGGAGPYEQYF.

The chain combines TRBV10-2 with TRBJ2-6; D tentatively fits TRBD1 or TRBD2 (5 bases each). Germline CDR1 reads WSHSY; CDR2 reads SAAADI. The V and J ends lost 3 bases and 0 bases respectively, with 18 bases between them. This CDR3 has 19 amino acids. Here the CDR3 reads CASSDLRGSSRSGANVLTF. The CDR3 nucleotides read TGCGCCAGCAGTGACCTCCGGGGCAGCTCCCGCTCTGGGGCCAACGTCCTGACTTTC.

This chain links TRBV7-9 with TRBJ1-1, with 10 bases identical to TRBD1. Unmatched junction bases numbered 5, after V lost 6 bases and J lost 4 bases. The germline V gene has CDR1 SEHNR and CDR2 FQNEAQ (reference sequence). This CDR3 is built from 14 residues. CDR3 sequence: CASRETGGVTEAFF. As DNA, the CDR3 is TGTGCCAGCAGAGAGACAGGGGGCGTCACTGAAGCTTTCTTT.

About this clonotype itself: Since a much larger clone is just one base distant, this may be a read error. V usage is TRBV29-1 and J usage is TRBJ1-1, with D perhaps matching TRBD1 (5 bases). The CDR3 spans 12 residues. Trimming removed 5 bases from V and 5 bases from J, with 12 bases in between. Germline CDR1 and CDR2: SQVTM and ANQGSEA. The CDR3 reads CSVRVGGTEAFF. The CDR3 region has the DNA TGCAGCGTTAGGGTGGGGGGAACTGAAGCTTTCTTT. Using reference TRBV29-1 and TRBJ1-1 for the parts outside the CDR3, the full variable domain is SAVISQKPSRDICQRGTSLTIQCQVDSQVTMMFWYRQQPGQSLTLIATANQGSEATYESGFVIDKFPISRPNLTFSTLTVSNMSPEDSSIYLCSVRVGGTEAFFGQGTRLTVV.

This clonotype has only a few counts. The chain uses TRBV20-1 and TRBJ2-5; 8 bases match TRBD1. TRBJ2-7 matches the DNA end more closely, so the J call is doubtful. The CDR3 is 12 residues long. Germline V lookup: CDR1 DFQATT, CDR2 SNEGSKA (reference sequence). The chain's CDR3 is CSGTGRMTEQYF. DNA for the CDR3: TGCAGTGGGACAGGGAGAATGACCGAGCAGTACTTC.

The chain carries TRBV11-1 and TRBJ2-3; 9 bases match TRBD2. Trimming at V came to 2 bases and at J to 3 bases, leaving 18 bases not matched to a gene. Germline CDR1 is SGHAT and CDR2 is FQDESV (reference sequence). The CDR3 consists of 20 residues. As DNA, the CDR3 is TGTGCCAGCAGCTTATTGCCCGCTGGGGGCGGGAGGGCCCCGACAGATACGCAGTATTTT. This encodes CASSLLPAGGGRAPTDTQYF.

This clonotype occurred a few times. The J gene is TRBJ1-1, the V gene TRBV11-2; D call uncertain. V lost 11 bases to trimming and J lost 1 base, with 11 bases between them. CDR1 SGHAT and CDR2 FQNNGV come from the germline V gene. The CDR3 has 12 residues. The CDR3 coding sequence is TGTGCCGGAGGCGGGAGGAACACTGAAGCTTTCTTT. Amino acids: CAGGGRNTEAFF.

Only a few counts were recorded for this clonotype. The chain recombines TRBV12-3 or TRBV12-4 with TRBJ2-1; 7 bases map to TRBD1. The CDR3 covers 15 residues. V dropped 6 bases and J dropped 0; count of bases not matched to a gene: 5. In DNA, the CDR3 is TGTGCCAGCAGACGCAGACAGGGCTCCTACAATGAGCAGTTCTTC. This encodes CASRRRQGSYNEQFF.

This clonotype came up once. The chain is built from TRBV11-3 and TRBJ2-6; TRBD1 matches 11 bases. J gave up 7 bases and V 5 bases, and 4 bases lay outside the gene matches. Germline lookup yields CDR1 SGHNT and CDR2 YENEEA. CDR3 length: 15 residues. This chain's CDR3 is CASSIGQGAANVLTF. DNA of the CDR3: TGTGCCAGCAGCATCGGACAGGGGGCTGCCAACGTCCTGACTTTC.

The chain couples TRBV19 to TRBJ2-7; D is unclear. With 3 bases removed from V and 3 bases from J, the gap between germline ends came to 15 bases. CDR3 length equals 15 residues. CDR1 is LNHDA and CDR2 is SQIVND in the germline V gene (reference sequence). In DNA form, the CDR3 reads TGTGCCAGTAGTATTACAGCGAACGTAGGCTACGAGCAGTACTTC. Amino acids: CASSITANVGYEQYF.

This clonotype occurred a few times. V and J are TRBV29-1 and TRBJ1-2; D possibly corresponds to TRBD1 (5 bases). Germline-derived CDR1 and CDR2 are SQVTM and ANQGSEA. The V gene lost 6 bases and the J gene lost 1 base, with 24 bases spanning the gap. This CDR3 contains 17 residues. The CDR3 DNA follows: TGCAGCGTGGCAGCGAGGGGCAGTTGGGGCCTTAACTATGGCTACACCTTC. As protein: CSVAARGSWGLNYGYTF. Full variable domain (outside the CDR3, taken from reference TRBV29-1 and TRBJ1-2): SAVISQKPSRDICQRGTSLTIQCQVDSQVTMMFWYRQQPGQSLTLIATANQGSEATYESGFVIDKFPISRPNLTFSTLTVSNMSPEDSSIYLCSVAARGSWGLNYGYTFGSGTRLTVV.

The chain uses TRBV5-1 and TRBJ1-2; the match to TRBD1 covers 7 bases. The CDR3 consists of 14 residues. Germline V gene lookup returns CDR1 SGHRS and CDR2 YFSETQ. V was pared by 4 bases and J by 5 bases, with 8 bases of the junction left unmatched. CDR3 in DNA: TGCGCCAGCAGCCGGGACAGCCAACCTTATGGCTACACCTTC. Amino acid sequence: CASSRDSQPYGYTF.

The V call is TRBV7-8, the J call TRBJ1-2, with D possibly matching TRBD1 (5 bases). The CDR3 spans 15 residues. Germline CDR1 is SGHVS and CDR2 is FQNEAQ. V was trimmed by 0 bases and J by 5 bases, leaving 13 bases between them. This chain's CDR3 is CASSLAAGLEYGYTF. The CDR3 nucleotides read TGTGCCAGCAGCTTAGCGGCAGGGCTGGAATATGGCTACACCTTC. Based on the CDR3 plus reference TRBV7-8 and TRBJ1-2, the full variable domain is GAGVSQSPRYKVAKRGQDVALRCDPISGHVSLFWYQQALGQGPEFLTYFQNEAQLDKSGLPSDRFFAERPEGSVSTLKIQRTQQEDSAVYLCASSLAAGLEYGYTFGSGTRLTVV.

This chain links TRBV12-3 or TRBV12-4 with TRBJ2-2; TRBD1 might be the D (5 bases). Between the trimmed V and J ends, which lost 4 bases and 6 bases, there was a span of 18 bases. This CDR3 region has 16 residues. This CDR3 reads CASSSLRGFGSGELFF. CDR3 DNA sequence: TGTGCCAGCAGTTCATTAAGGGGCTTTGGATCCGGGGAGCTGTTTTTT.